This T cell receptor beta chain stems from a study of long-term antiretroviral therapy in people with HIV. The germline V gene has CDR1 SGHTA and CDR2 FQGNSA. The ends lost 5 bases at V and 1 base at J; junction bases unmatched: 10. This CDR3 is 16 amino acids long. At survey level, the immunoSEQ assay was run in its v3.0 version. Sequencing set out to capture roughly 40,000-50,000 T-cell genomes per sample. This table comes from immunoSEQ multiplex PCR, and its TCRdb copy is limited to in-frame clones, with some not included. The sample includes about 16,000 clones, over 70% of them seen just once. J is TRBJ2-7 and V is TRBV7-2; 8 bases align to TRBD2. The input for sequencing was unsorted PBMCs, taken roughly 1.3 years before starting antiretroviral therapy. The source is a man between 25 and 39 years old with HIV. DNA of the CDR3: TGTGCCAGCAGCCCTCTTGGGCGGGAGGCATCCTACGAGCAGTACTTC. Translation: CASSPLGREASYEQYF. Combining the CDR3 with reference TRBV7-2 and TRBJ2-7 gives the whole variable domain GAGVSQSPSNKVTEKGKDVELRCDPISGHTALYWYRQSLGQGLEFLIYFQGNSAPDKSGLPSDRFSAERTGGSVSTLTIQRTQQEDSAVYLCASSPLGREASYEQYFGPGTRLTVT.